This TCR beta chain was sequenced in a study of cytomegalovirus exposure and HLA in healthy donors. Primers included in the PCR were 60 Vbeta and 13 Jbeta primers. Using immunoSEQ multiplex PCR, the repertoire was profiled, and TCRdb retains in-frame clones only, with some absent. This table holds 160,000 or so clones, more than 65% found once. CDR1 is KGHSH, CDR2 LQKENI, per germline. V lost 6 bases to trimming and J lost 0 bases, with 11 bases between them. The CDR3 is 15 amino acids. J is TRBJ2-2 and V is TRBV18; D uncertain. Sample: PBMCs. This clonotype was obtained from a man between 45 and 60 years old in good health and CMV-seropositive. CDR3: CASSRGRTNTGELFF. CDR3 sequence (DNA): TGTGCCAGCTCTCGAGGCCGGACGAACACCGGGGAGCTGTTTTTT.